These 5 T cell receptor beta chains came from one sample sequenced in a study of shared clonotypes between healthy human individuals (dated by TCRdb to 2020 to 2022). CD8 naive samples were obtained by positive selection for CCR7 among CD45RO-negative cells, yielding a CD45RA+CCR7+ population from which TemRA cells were excluded. The method behind the library was the immunoSEQ multiplex PCR assay. What TCRdb holds here is the immuneACCESS table cut down to in-frame rearrangements. Part of the clones is not present; checked against another copy, under half of the missing clones reflect an unresolved V gene, and the others are unexplained. The table for this sample lists over 750,000 clones; 90% to 98% of them were counted only once. Together, the top ten hold about 0.22% of the sample. The sample was naive CD8+ T cells sorted from blood. According to the study, the label for this sample's cell subset or site signals: CD45RA+CCR7+. These receptors were collected from a man under 40 in good health.

This chain connects TRBV5-1 to TRBJ2-5; 14 nucleotides match TRBD2. The CDR3 has 18 amino acids. J was trimmed by 9 bases and V by 0 bases; bases with no gene match: 13. Germline V gene lookup returns CDR1 SGHRS and CDR2 YFSETQ. The CDR3 spells CASSLVAEQGLAGAAQYF. CDR3 DNA sequence: TGCGCCAGCAGCTTGGTGGCGGAACAGGGACTAGCGGGGGCGGCCCAGTACTTC.

The chain carries TRBV10-1 and TRBJ2-1, with TRBD2 matching over 7 bases. The CDR3 spans 15 residues. The V gene end was trimmed by 2 bases and the J gene end by 7 bases; junction bases not matched to a gene: 8. The V gene's germline CDR1 is WNHNN and CDR2 SYGVQD (reference sequence). This CDR3 is CASSELAGAENEQFF. As DNA, the CDR3 is TGCGCCAGCAGTGAGCTGGCGGGAGCGGAAAATGAGCAGTTCTTC.

The rearrangement joins TRBV10-3 to TRBJ2-2; maybe TRBD2 (6 bases). V was cut by 3 bases and J by 6 bases, with 14 bases left in between. The CDR3 runs 15 residues. Germline V gene lookup returns CDR1 ENHRY and CDR2 SYGVKD. Here the CDR3 reads CAISDPKEGPGELFF. CDR3 in DNA: TGTGCCATCAGTGACCCAAAGGAGGGCCCCGGGGAGCTGTTTTTT.

The rearrangement uses TRBV27 and TRBJ2-7, with TRBD2 as a possible D gene (6 bases). The CDR3 totals 14 residues. V was trimmed by 5 bases and J by 2 bases, leaving 13 bases between them. In germline, CDR1 is MNHEY, CDR2 SMNVEV (reference sequence). The CDR3 region is CASSPGLTTYEQYF. The CDR3, as DNA: TGTGCCAGCAGTCCGGGACTCACTACCTACGAGCAGTACTTC.

CDR3 in DNA: TGTGCCAGCAGAGGCAGGCTAGCGGGAGGCTCCTACAATGAGCAGTTCTTC. Its protein is CASRGRLAGGSYNEQFF. The chain recombines TRBV7-9 with TRBJ2-1, with 11 bases matching TRBD2. V shed 6 bases, J shed 0 bases, and the junction held 7 bases outside the gene matches. Looked up from germline, CDR1 is SEHNR and CDR2 is FQNEAQ (reference sequence). The CDR3 is 17 amino acids.